This T cell receptor beta chain was sequenced during a study of spatial heterogeneity in lung cancer. This clonotype has at least ten counts. Sample time point: sample taken at primary tumor resection. Whole RNA obtained from tumor, nontumor lung or frozen PBMC underwent sequencing without sorting. Deletions cut 2 bases from V and 6 bases from J, with 11 bases between. This CDR3 is 14 amino acids long. The germline gives CDR1 SNHLY, CDR2 FYNNEI. TCRdb re-analysed the 5' RACE reads in MiXCR, keeping a single row per CDR3 protein. Among tens of thousands of distinct CDR3 sequences listed, around 6.7% were seen once.

The sample here was PBMCs, taken at surgery. The V call is TRBV2, the J call TRBJ1-5, with D perhaps TRBD1 (6 bases). The sequence was collected from a female donor with early-stage non-small cell lung cancer. CDR3 residues: CASSELTGGQPQHF. The DNA for the CDR3 is TGTGCCAGCAGTGAACTGACAGGAGGTCAGCCCCAGCATTTT.